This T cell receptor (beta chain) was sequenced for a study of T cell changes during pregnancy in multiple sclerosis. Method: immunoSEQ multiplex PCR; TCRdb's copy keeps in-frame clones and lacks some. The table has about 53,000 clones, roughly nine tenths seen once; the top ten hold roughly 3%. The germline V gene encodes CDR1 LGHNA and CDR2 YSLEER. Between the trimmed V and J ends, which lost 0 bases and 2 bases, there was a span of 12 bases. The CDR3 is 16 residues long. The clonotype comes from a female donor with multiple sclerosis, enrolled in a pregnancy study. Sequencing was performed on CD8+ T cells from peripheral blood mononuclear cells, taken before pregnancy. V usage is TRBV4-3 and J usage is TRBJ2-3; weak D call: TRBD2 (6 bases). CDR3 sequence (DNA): TGCGCCAGCAGCCAAGAAGACGGGGGTTCCACAGATACGCAGTATTTT. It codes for CASSQEDGGSTDTQYF.